This entry features one T cell receptor (beta chain) sequence. This clonotype was observed a handful of times. Its antigen remains unidentified. Base qualities were left out, and no much larger clone turns up one base away. Ficoll-Paque density gradient centrifugation was the method used to isolate PBMCs. Sequenced using an Illumina NovaSeq 6000. TCRalpha and TCRbeta cDNA libraries were constructed by 5'RACE with constant-segment primers, with sample barcodes and unique molecular identifiers being introduced. Trizol reagent was used to extract RNA from every sample. The libraries were amplified in two PCR steps, and the second step added a second sample barcode and Illumina TruSeq adapters. Sequencing of libraries was performed on an Illumina NovaSeq with 2 x 150 bp paired-end reads. The paper's data handling went like this. Reads were demultiplexed and collapsed into UMI-guided consensus sequences with migec v1.2.7. Using mixcr v2.1.11, the UMI consensuses were aligned to TRA and TRB V and J templates and assembled into clonotypes. Expanded or contracted clonotypes were those called significant by both edgeR and NoisET, with noise models trained on biological replicates. For edgeR calls, a false discovery rate-adjusted p below 0.01 and a log2 fold-change threshold of 1 were applied. PCA with hierarchical clustering of max-normalized trajectories of the 1000 most abundant clonotypes was used as exploratory dynamics analysis. The CD4 or CD8 phenotype of responding clones was assigned using the separately sequenced CD4+ and CD8+ repertoires. TCRdb applied fastp at Q25 and MiXCR to the public reads, then kept only in-frame beta chains. Rows with a matching CDR3 protein are joined into one entry that keeps the most common DNA and genes. In this record, the V and J calls reflect TCRdb's handling and not the investigators' own analysis. Counted in this sample were around 420,000 distinct CDR3 sequences; 24% of them appeared once. Jointly, the top ten make up around 8.8% of the sample.

The record originates from a study of T-cell memory formation after mild COVID-19 (dated by TCRdb to about 2021). As for the study more broadly: Most TCR sequence clusters were specific to one of the two donors. In two donors, T-cell clones that expanded and contracted after mild COVID-19 were tracked by sequencing TCRalpha and TCRbeta repertoires over time. The cohort comprised two young, previously healthy adult volunteers, one female and one male.

The study at large found these results: Contracting CD4+ clones were located mainly in the CM and EM memory subsets, whereas CD8+ clones were found to be enriched in EMRA. The study included only two mild cases, and larger cohorts that include severe cases with pre-infection samples were judged to be necessary. The second-wave clones that peaked on day 37 were not confirmed to be SARS-CoV-2 specific. Some responding clones were detected in pre-infection memory, suggesting pre-existing cross-reactive memory T cells joined the SARS-CoV-2 response. Clones that contracted from day 15 to 85 showed balanced CD4/CD8 phenotypes, whereas a second wave of clones that expanded from day 15 to 37 leaned towards CD4+.

Counted from cysteine to phenylalanine, this CDR3 has 14 amino acids. Just CDR3 DNA is preserved here, 42 bases in frame from base 1. The germline V gene sets CDR1 to SGHRS and CDR2 to YFSETQ. V loses 0 bases of germline sequence and J loses 4 bases, and the interval between the two ends is 10 bases. This receptor chain uses TRBV5-1 and TRBJ1-1; D gene: possibly TRBD1, on 5 matching bases. The sample consisted of PBMCs or a T cell subset sorted from them (not recorded which). This TCR was recovered from an adult woman who had mild COVID-19 (a few samples of this study predate the infection). The sample titles of this study are shuffled in the database, so cell type and time point are left out; the donor was told from shared clones. The CDR3 reads CASSLEAGSTEAFF. The DNA reads TGCGCCAGCAGCTTGGAGGCAGGGAGCACTGAAGCTTTCTTT.